The TCR beta chain described here comes from a study of CXCR3-negative and CXCR3-positive naive CD8 T cells. 5' RACE with UMI labels generated the TRB cDNA libraries. TCRdb re-called the 5' RACE reads; one entry per CDR3 protein, DNA not given. The sample table includes around 95,000 distinct CDR3 sequences. With regard to this clonotype: Its specificity is not known.

Germline CDR1 reads WNHNN; CDR2 reads SYGVQD (reference sequence). The CDR3 totals 16 residues. Overall study findings and caveats: Against CXCR3-negative naive cells, CXCR3-positive naive cells showed more hydrophobic TRB CDR3s. Memory cells showed distinct TRBV-TRBJ patterns, while the two naive subsets matched.

Naive CD8+ T cells had a CD45RO-CCR7+CD27+CD95- phenotype. Sequencing was performed on naive CXCR3+ CD8+ T cells from blood. Described subset: CD45RO-CCR7+CD27+CD95- naive CD8+ T cells expressing CXCR3 (TNR3+). V usage is TRBV10-1 and J usage is TRBJ1-6. The origin of this receptor is a human donor in good health. Some clones in this sample may be carry-over from other donors' samples. Here the CDR3 reads CASSEPTDGLNSPLHF.